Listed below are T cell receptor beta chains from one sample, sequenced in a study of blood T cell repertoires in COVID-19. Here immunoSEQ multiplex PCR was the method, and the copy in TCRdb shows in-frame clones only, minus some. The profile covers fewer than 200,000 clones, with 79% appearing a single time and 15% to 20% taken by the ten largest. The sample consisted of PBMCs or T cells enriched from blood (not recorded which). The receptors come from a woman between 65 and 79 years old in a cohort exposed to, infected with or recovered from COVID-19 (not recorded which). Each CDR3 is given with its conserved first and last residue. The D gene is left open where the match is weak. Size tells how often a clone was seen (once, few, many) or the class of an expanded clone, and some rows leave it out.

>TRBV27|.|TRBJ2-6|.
TGTGCCAGCAGTCCCCTGACAGGAGGACTGTCTGGGGCCAACGTCCTGACTTTC
CASSPLTGGLSGANVLTF
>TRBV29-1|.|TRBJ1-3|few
TGCAGCGTTGAGCAGGCCTCTGGAAACACCATATATTTT
CSVEQASGNTIYF
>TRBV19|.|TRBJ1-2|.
TGTGCCAGTAGTATACTAAATTTCTATGGCTACACCTTC
CASSILNFYGYTF
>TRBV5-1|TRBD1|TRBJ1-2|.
TGCGCCAGCAGCTCCACGAGACAGGGTTATGGCTACACCTTC
CASSSTRQGYGYTF
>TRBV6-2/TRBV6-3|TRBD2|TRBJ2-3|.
TGTGCCAGCAGTTACCCCACTAGCGGAGCTACCACAGATACGCAGTATTTT
CASSYPTSGATTDTQYF
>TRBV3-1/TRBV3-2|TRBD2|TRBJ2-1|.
TGTGCCAGCAGCCATATGGGACTAGCGGGAGGGAGCTCCTACAATGAGCAGTTCTTC
CASSHMGLAGGSSYNEQFF
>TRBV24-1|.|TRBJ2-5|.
TGTGCCACCAGCCCCCGCCGGCAGGGATTAGGGGAGACCCAGTACTTC
CATSPRRQGLGETQYF
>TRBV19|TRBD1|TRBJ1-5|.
TGTGCCAGTAGTATAGCCGGGACAGGGACTCTATGGGGCAATCAGCCCCAGCATTTT
CASSIAGTGTLWGNQPQHF
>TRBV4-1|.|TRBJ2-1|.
TGCGCCAGCAGCCAAGATAGCGGCGGTGAGCAGTTCTTC
CASSQDSGGEQFF
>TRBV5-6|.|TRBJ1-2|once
TGTGCCAGCAGCTTGACTCCGTCTGACTATGGCTACACCTTC
CASSLTPSDYGYTF
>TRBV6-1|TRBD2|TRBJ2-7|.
TGTGCCAGCAGTGAAGGTCTGGCTAGCGGGGCCTACGAGCAGTACTTC
CASSEGLASGAYEQYF
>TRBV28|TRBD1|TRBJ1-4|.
TGTGCCAGCAGTTTAACCAGGGGGCTCGGGAAGAAACTGTTTTTT
CASSLTRGLGKKLFF
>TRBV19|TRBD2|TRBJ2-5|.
TGTGCCAGTAGTATCCAACTAGCGGGCGGCCTTAGCGGCCAGTACTTC
CASSIQLAGGLSGQYF
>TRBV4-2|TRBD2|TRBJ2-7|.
TGTGCCAGCAGCCAAGACCCTAGCGGGACCTACGAGCAGTACTTC
CASSQDPSGTYEQYF
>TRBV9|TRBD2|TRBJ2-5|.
TGTGCCAGCAGCGGGCCGACTAGCGGGAGGCTAGAGACCCAGTACTTC
CASSGPTSGRLETQYF
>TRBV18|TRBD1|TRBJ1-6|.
TGTGCCAGCTCACGGACCGGGACAGGGGGGAATTCACCCCTCCACTTT
CASSRTGTGGNSPLHF
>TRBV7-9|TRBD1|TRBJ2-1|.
TGTGCCAGCAGCCTACCGACAGGGAATGAGCAGTTCTTC
CASSLPTGNEQFF
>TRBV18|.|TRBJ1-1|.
TGTGCCAGCTCACGGGGCCAGGGTTTTAACACTGAAGCTTTCTTT
CASSRGQGFNTEAFF
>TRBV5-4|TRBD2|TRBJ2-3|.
TGTGCCAGCAGCCCCCTTGTATCGGGGGGAACTAGCACAGATACGCAGTATTTT
CASSPLVSGGTSTDTQYF
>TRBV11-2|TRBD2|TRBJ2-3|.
TGTGCCAGTCGGGGCCTAGGGCGGGAGTTCGCAGATACGCAGTATTTT
CASRGLGREFADTQYF
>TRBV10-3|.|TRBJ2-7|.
TGTGCCATCAGTGCCCAAGGGGGTCCAAACGAGCAGTACTTC
CAISAQGGPNEQYF
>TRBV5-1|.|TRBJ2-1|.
TGCGCCAGCAGCTTGGCGACTAGGGACAATGAGCAGTTCTTC
CASSLATRDNEQFF
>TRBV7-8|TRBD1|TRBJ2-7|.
TGTGCCAGCAGCTCGACAGGGGGCGAGCAGTACTTC
CASSSTGGEQYF
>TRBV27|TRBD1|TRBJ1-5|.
TGTGCCAGCAGTCCACCCGGGACAGGATTTCCTCAGCCCCAGCATTTT
CASSPPGTGFPQPQHF
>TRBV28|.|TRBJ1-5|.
TGTGCCAGCAGGCAATTCGGACAGCTTCAGCCCCAGCATTTT
CASRQFGQLQPQHF
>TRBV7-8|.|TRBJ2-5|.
TGTGCCAGCAGCTTAGGGGGAGTGGAGACCCAGTACTTC
CASSLGGVETQYF
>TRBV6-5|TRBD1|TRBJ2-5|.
TGTGCCAGCAGTTCCAGGGGGACCACCCAGTACTTC
CASSSRGTTQYF
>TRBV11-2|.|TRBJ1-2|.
TGTGCCAGCAGCTTAGCAGGGGACTATGGCTACACCTTC
CASSLAGDYGYTF
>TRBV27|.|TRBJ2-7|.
TGTGCCAGCAGTCTCCTCCCAGCCTACGAGCAGTACTTC
CASSLLPAYEQYF
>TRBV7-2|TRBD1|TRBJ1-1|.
TGTGCCAGCAGCTTAGACGGACAGGGAGTCACTGAAGCTTTCTTT
CASSLDGQGVTEAFF
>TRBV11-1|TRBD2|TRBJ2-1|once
TGTGCCAGCAGCTTATCTAGCGGGACCTACAATGAGCAGTTCTTC
CASSLSSGTYNEQFF
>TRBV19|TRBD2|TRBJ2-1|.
TGTGCCAGTAGTATAGCACTAAGCGGGAGCCCCTCCAATGAGCAGTTCTTC
CASSIALSGSPSNEQFF